This T cell receptor (beta chain) was sequenced during a study of cytomegalovirus exposure and HLA in healthy donors. Across the whole study: In an early release, HLA-typed donors contributed 77 million or so unique TCR sequences.

CDR1 LNHNV and CDR2 YYDKDF come from the germline V gene (reference sequence). The J segment lost 2 bases and the V segment lost 3 bases, leaving 3 bases of the junction unmatched. CDR3 length: 14 amino acids. The PCR had 60 Vbeta and 13 Jbeta primers. Produced via immunoSEQ multiplex PCR; TCRdb's table is partial and in-frame only. Among fewer than 200,000 clones, 70% to 90% were seen once, and the ten largest hold 2.2%. Of note for this clone: Antigen unknown.

Whereas donors were nominally healthy upon sampling, unrecorded immune exposures were probable. Study outcomes and limitations: Sequencing had likely introduced a cluster of highly shared sequence variants as an artifact. Donor immune exposure was known only as CMV serostatus.

This chain links TRBV15 with TRBJ2-7; 8 positions agree with TRBD1. The clonotype originates from a woman younger than 45 in good health and CMV-seronegative. The sample consisted of PBMCs. The CDR3 protein is CATSSPDRAYEQYF. CDR3 sequence (DNA): TGTGCCACCAGCAGCCCGGACAGGGCCTACGAGCAGTACTTC.